Listed below are T cell receptor beta chains from one sample, sequenced in a study of cytomegalovirus exposure and HLA in healthy donors. Sequencing used immunoSEQ multiplex PCR; TCRdb keeps in-frame clones, though not all of them. Here the sample spans fewer than 120,000 clones, approximately 83% being singletons. The specimen sequenced was PBMCs. The receptors were sampled from a man aged 35-49 years in good health and CMV-seronegative. The CDR3 runs from the conserved cysteine through the conserved F or W. A D gene is named only where the DNA matches it firmly. Size is omitted from some rows. Given values are once, few, many or a class for expanded clones.

cdr3_nt,cdr3_aa,v_call,j_call,clone_size,d_call
TGCAGCGGGGACAGGGTAAACACTGAAGCTTTCTTT,CSGDRVNTEAFF,TRBV29-1,TRBJ1-1,once,TRBD1
TGCGCCAGCTCCATCTCGACTGGCTACGAGCAGTACTTC,CASSISTGYEQYF,TRBV5-1,TRBJ2-7,-,-
TGTGCCAGCACGTTCAGGGGTCTCTCTGGAAACACCATATATTTT,CASTFRGLSGNTIYF,TRBV2,TRBJ1-3,-,-
TGTGCCAGCAGACTTGGGCTAGATACGCAGTATTTT,CASRLGLDTQYF,TRBV5-6,TRBJ2-3,-,-
TGCGCCAGCGGAAGTAGCGGGGGAACTAGCACAGATACGCAGTATTTT,CASGSSGGTSTDTQYF,TRBV5-1,TRBJ2-3,once,TRBD2
TGCAGTGCTAGACAGTTAAATGAGCAGTTCTTC,CSARQLNEQFF,TRBV20-1,TRBJ2-1,-,-
TGTGCCAGCAGCTCCTCGGGACAGGGCCAAGAGACCCAGTACTTC,CASSSSGQGQETQYF,TRBV27,TRBJ2-5,-,TRBD1
TGCAGCGCCAACAGGGCCACTGAAGCTTTCTTT,CSANRATEAFF,TRBV29-1,TRBJ1-1,-,-
TGTGCCAGCTCACCCGGGGACAGGGGGACGGGGACTGAAGCTTTCTTT,CASSPGDRGTGTEAFF,TRBV18,TRBJ1-1,-,TRBD1
TGTGCCAGCACCCCCGGAGGGCAGAACTATGGCTACACCTTC,CASTPGGQNYGYTF,TRBV6-5,TRBJ1-2,few,-
TGTGCCAGCTTCCAGGGGGCGGGCACTGAAGCTTTCTTT,CASFQGAGTEAFF,TRBV2,TRBJ1-1,-,TRBD1
TGTGCCAGCTCACCATTTAGTGCGGTACAAGATACGCAGTATTTT,CASSPFSAVQDTQYF,TRBV18,TRBJ2-3,once,-
TGCGCCAGCAGCTTGACAGGGAACAAGAACACTGAAGCTTTCTTT,CASSLTGNKNTEAFF,TRBV5-1,TRBJ1-1,-,-
TGTGCCAGTAGTCCCGGGGGGCGCCTGACAGATACGCAGTATTTT,CASSPGGRLTDTQYF,TRBV19,TRBJ2-3,-,-
TGTGCCAGCAGTTACCTAGGACAGGGGGTTTCCGAGCAGTACTTC,CASSYLGQGVSEQYF,TRBV6-5,TRBJ2-7,-,TRBD1
TGCAGTGCCCTTAGCGGGGGTGGCTACACCTTC,CSALSGGGYTF,TRBV20-1,TRBJ1-2,-,-
TGTGCCAGCAGGGTTACAGGTAACACTGAAGCTTTCTTT,CASRVTGNTEAFF,TRBV2,TRBJ1-1,-,-
TGTGCCAGCAGCTTAGGCCGGGGGGTTGGAAATCAGCCCCAGCATTTT,CASSLGRGVGNQPQHF,TRBV7-9,TRBJ1-5,-,-
TGCGCCAGCAGCTTGGATCCTGTGAACACTGAAGCTTTCTTT,CASSLDPVNTEAFF,TRBV5-1,TRBJ1-1,few,-
TGTGCCAGCACCGTTCGGACAGGGGTTGGCTACACCTTC,CASTVRTGVGYTF,TRBV7-9,TRBJ1-2,-,TRBD1
TGTGCCAGCAGCTTAGGGGCAGGGCAGCAAGTCACAGATACGCAGTATTTT,CASSLGAGQQVTDTQYF,TRBV7-2,TRBJ2-3,once,-
TGCGCCAGCAGCCCAAGAGGCGGGGGGCCTATAGATACGCAGTATTTT,CASSPRGGGPIDTQYF,TRBV4-1,TRBJ2-3,-,TRBD2
TGTGCCAGCAGTGAAGCGCTTAGAGGAGCAGACGACAATGAGCAGTTCTTC,CASSEALRGADDNEQFF,TRBV6-1,TRBJ2-1,once,-
TGTGCCAGCAGCACCTATGGCAGGAGGGAGGAATCACCCCTCCACTTT,CASSTYGRREESPLHF,TRBV5-4,TRBJ1-6,-,-
TGTGCCAGCAGCTTAGTCCGGGACAGGGGGCATGGCTACACCTTC,CASSLVRDRGHGYTF,TRBV7-2,TRBJ1-2,-,TRBD1
TGTGCCAGCAGGGATAAGGAGCAAGAGACCCAGTACTTC,CASRDKEQETQYF,TRBV5-5,TRBJ2-5,-,-
TGCGCCAGCACCCCCTTAGCGGGGGGGCCCAATGAGCAGTTCTTC,CASTPLAGGPNEQFF,TRBV5-1,TRBJ2-1,-,TRBD2
TGTGCCAGCAGTGAAAGCTTCCACAGGGCCGACGGCTACACCTTC,CASSESFHRADGYTF,TRBV6-1,TRBJ1-2,-,-
TGTGCCAGCAGCGTTGGGACAGGGTTTAATGAAAAACTGTTTTTT,CASSVGTGFNEKLFF,TRBV9,TRBJ1-4,-,TRBD1
TGTGCCTGGAGTCGTGTGGGGGACAGGAGAATGAACACTGAAGCTTTCTTT,CAWSRVGDRRMNTEAFF,TRBV30,TRBJ1-1,-,TRBD1
TGTGCCAGCAGTTTACTCGGGACAGGGGACTATGGCTACACCTTC,CASSLLGTGDYGYTF,TRBV27,TRBJ1-2,-,TRBD1
TGCGCCAGCAGCCAACCCCGGGACAGCTATAATTCACCCCTCCACTTT,CASSQPRDSYNSPLHF,TRBV4-1,TRBJ1-6,-,TRBD1
TGTGCCACCGTCTCCGTGGGGGGGGTTCAGCCCCAGCATTTT,CATVSVGGVQPQHF,TRBV6-6,TRBJ1-5,-,-
TGCGCCAGCAGCCAAGGGGCAGGTTATAGCAATCAGCCCCAGCATTTT,CASSQGAGYSNQPQHF,TRBV4-1,TRBJ1-5,-,-
TGTGCCAGCAGCCAGAACACTGAAGCTTTCTTT,CASSQNTEAFF,TRBV7-2,TRBJ1-1,-,-
TGTGCCAGCAGCTTGAGCAGCACAGATACGCAGTATTTT,CASSLSSTDTQYF,TRBV5-4,TRBJ2-3,-,-
TGTGCCAGCAGAACGACAGGGGGAAGCAATCAGCCCCAGCATTTT,CASRTTGGSNQPQHF,TRBV6-6,TRBJ1-5,few,TRBD1
TGTGCCAGCAGTAGAGACCAAGAGACCCAGTACTTC,CASSRDQETQYF,TRBV5-4,TRBJ2-5,-,-
TGTGCCAGCAGCTTAGGAGGGCGGAGTACAACTAATGAAAAACTGTTTTTT,CASSLGGRSTTNEKLFF,TRBV7-6,TRBJ1-4,once,-
TGTGCCAGCAGTAAACAGGGGGTCCAGCCCCAGCATTTT,CASSKQGVQPQHF,TRBV6-5,TRBJ1-5,-,TRBD1
TGTGCCAGCAGCGTAGAGGGGACAGGGGTGTACACTGAAGCTTTCTTT,CASSVEGTGVYTEAFF,TRBV9,TRBJ1-1,-,TRBD1
TGTGCCAGCTCACCGAAAGGGGACACCCAGCATTTT,CASSPKGDTQHF,TRBV18,TRBJ1-5,-,-
TGTGCCAGCAGCTTCAGGGATGATTCACCCCTCCACTTT,CASSFRDDSPLHF,TRBV6-5,TRBJ1-6,-,-
TGTGCCAGCAGTGATCAAACAGCTTACGAGCAGTACTTC,CASSDQTAYEQYF,TRBV6-1,TRBJ2-7,few,-
TGCAGCGCGAAAAGACAGGGCAGGGGTTACAATGAGCAGTTCTTC,CSAKRQGRGYNEQFF,TRBV29-1,TRBJ2-1,-,TRBD1
TGCGCCAGCAGCTCCCCCGGGACAGCGAACACCGGGGAGCTGTTTTTT,CASSSPGTANTGELFF,TRBV5-1,TRBJ2-2,-,TRBD1
TGTGCCAGCAGATCAAGGGGGCGCGGAAACACCATATATTTT,CASRSRGRGNTIYF,TRBV21-1,TRBJ1-3,-,-
TGTGCCAGCAGGACAGGGGAAGAGGGCACTGAAGCTTTCTTT,CASRTGEEGTEAFF,TRBV7-2,TRBJ1-1,-,TRBD1
TGTGCCAGCAACTCTCAGGGTTATCAGCCCCAGCATTTT,CASNSQGYQPQHF,TRBV28,TRBJ1-5,-,-
TGTGCCAGCAGCCCTAAAGGCGGAACTGAAGCTTTCTTT,CASSPKGGTEAFF,TRBV11-3,TRBJ1-1,-,-
TGCAGCGTTGTAAAAGAGACTGAAGCTTTCTTT,CSVVKETEAFF,TRBV29-1,TRBJ1-1,-,-
TGTGCCAGCAGTTCCCCTCGGACACCTAACTATGGCTACACCTTC,CASSSPRTPNYGYTF,TRBV6-5,TRBJ1-2,few,-
TGTGCCAGCAGCCAACTTCCAGGGGAAGTCGAGCAGTACTTC,CASSQLPGEVEQYF,TRBV14,TRBJ2-7,-,-
TGTGCCAGCAGCGGTTGGACAGGGGGTGTGGAGACCCAGTACTTC,CASSGWTGGVETQYF,TRBV9,TRBJ2-5,-,TRBD1
TGTGCCAGCAGTCCGGGACACGGGGAGACCCAGTACTTC,CASSPGHGETQYF,TRBV6-5,TRBJ2-5,-,-
TGTGCCAGCAGCTTCGGACAGGGGGTTTATGAAAAACTGTTTTTT,CASSFGQGVYEKLFF,TRBV7-6,TRBJ1-4,-,TRBD1
TGTGCCAGCAGGGCCGCTAGCGGCAGCACAGATACGCAGTATTTT,CASRAASGSTDTQYF,TRBV6-1,TRBJ2-3,once,TRBD2
TGTGCCAGCTCACCAGGAGTCTCTGGGGCCAACGTCCTGACTTTC,CASSPGVSGANVLTF,TRBV18,TRBJ2-6,-,-
TGTGCCAGTAGTATGTTTCGGAACACTGAAGCTTTCTTT,CASSMFRNTEAFF,TRBV19,TRBJ1-1,-,-
TGTGCCAGCAGCTCACAATCGCGGGAGACCCAGTACTTC,CASSSQSRETQYF,TRBV7-2,TRBJ2-5,-,-